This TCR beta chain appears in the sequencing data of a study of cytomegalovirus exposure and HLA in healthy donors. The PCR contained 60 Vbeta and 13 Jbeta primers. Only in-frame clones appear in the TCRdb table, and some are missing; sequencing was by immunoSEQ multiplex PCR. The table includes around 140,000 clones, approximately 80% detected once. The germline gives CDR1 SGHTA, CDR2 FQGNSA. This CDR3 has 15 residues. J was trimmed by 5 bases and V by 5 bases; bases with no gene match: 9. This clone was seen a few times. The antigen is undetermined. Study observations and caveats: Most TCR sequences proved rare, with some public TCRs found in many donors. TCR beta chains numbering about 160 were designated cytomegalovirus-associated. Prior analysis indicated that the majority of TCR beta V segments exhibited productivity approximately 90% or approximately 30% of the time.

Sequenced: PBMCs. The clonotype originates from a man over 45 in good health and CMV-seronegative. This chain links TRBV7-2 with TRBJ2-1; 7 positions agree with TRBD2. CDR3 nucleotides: TGTGCCAGCAGCGCCCGGGACTACCTAAACAATGAGCAGTTCTTC. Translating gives CASSARDYLNNEQFF.